These T cell receptor beta chains were read from a single sample in a study of human T cells and chemical hapten exposure. TCRdb called the RACE reads again in MiXCR, with one record for every CDR3 protein. The top ten hold about 2.5% of the sample, which has over 300,000 distinct CDR3 sequences, around 5.5% seen once. Sequenced here: whole blood, sampled in connection with sensitization to the hapten diphenylcyclopropenone (DPC). These receptors all stem from a woman aged 45 to 65 with alopecia areata. Some clones in this sample may be carry-over from other donors' samples. Each CDR3 is given with its conserved first and last residue. Fields, in order: D gene, J gene, V gene, clone size, CDR3 protein, CDR3 DNA. The D gene is left open where the match is weak. The size field is filled for only some rows; it gives once, few, many or a size class.

D: -
J: TRBJ1-1
V: TRBV4-1
size: -
CDR3: CASSQDLGVNTEAFF
DNA: TGCGCCAGCAGCCAAGATCTAGGAGTAAACACTGAAGCTTTCTTT

D: -
J: TRBJ1-4
V: TRBV5-1
size: few
CDR3: CASSLQTNEKLFF
DNA: TGCGCCAGCAGCTTACAGACTAATGAAAAACTGTTTTTT

D: -
J: TRBJ1-2
V: TRBV12-3/TRBV12-4
size: -
CDR3: CASRSRSYGYTF
DNA: TGTGCCAGCAGATCGCGATCCTATGGCTACACCTTC

D: -
J: TRBJ1-5
V: TRBV12-3/TRBV12-4
size: few
CDR3: CASSLRGGVSNQPQHF
DNA: TGTGCCAGCAGTTTACGGGGCGGAGTTAGCAATCAGCCCCAGCATTTT

D: -
J: TRBJ1-5
V: TRBV9
size: -
CDR3: CASSPLGGNGNQPQHF
DNA: TGTGCCAGCAGCCCCCTAGGGGGGAATGGCAATCAGCCCCAGCATTTT

D: -
J: TRBJ1-4
V: TRBV29-1
size: many
CDR3: CSVGEGGGQIEKLFF
DNA: TGCAGCGTTGGGGAGGGCGGGGGGCAGATTGAAAAACTGTTTTTT

D: -
J: TRBJ1-2
V: TRBV12-3/TRBV12-4
size: few
CDR3: CASRMDIGYGYTF
DNA: TGTGCCAGCAGAATGGACATTGGCTATGGCTACACCTTC

D: -
J: TRBJ2-2
V: TRBV5-1
size: -
CDR3: CASSFVSLSSRTGELFF
DNA: TGCGCCAGCAGCTTTGTTAGCCTAAGCTCCCGCACCGGGGAGCTGTTTTTT

D: -
J: TRBJ1-4
V: TRBV5-1
size: few
CDR3: CASSLAGGQAEKLFF
DNA: TGCGCCAGCAGCTTGGCCGGGGGGCAGGCTGAAAAACTGTTTTTT

D: -
J: TRBJ2-3
V: TRBV27
size: many
CDR3: CASSLRDIRTDTQYF
DNA: TGTGCCAGCAGTTTGAGGGACATACGCACAGATACGCAGTATTTT

D: -
J: TRBJ2-3
V: TRBV29-1
size: many
CDR3: CSVSGQFGRAESTDTQYF
DNA: TGCAGCGTCTCCGGACAGTTTGGAAGGGCGGAGAGCACAGATACGCAGTATTTT

D: TRBD2
J: TRBJ2-3
V: TRBV20-1
size: -
CDR3: CSAIGRAPSTDTQYF
DNA: TGCAGTGCTATTGGGAGGGCCCCTAGCACAGATACGCAGTATTTT

D: TRBD2
J: TRBJ2-1
V: TRBV27
size: few
CDR3: CASSLRPPLAGRNNEQFF
DNA: TGTGCCAGCAGTTTACGTCCCCCCCTAGCGGGCAGGAACAATGAGCAGTTCTTC

D: TRBD2
J: TRBJ2-5
V: TRBV18
size: -
CDR3: CASSQGLALETQYF
DNA: TGTGCCAGCTCCCAGGGACTAGCACTTGAGACCCAGTACTTC

D: TRBD1
J: TRBJ2-6
V: TRBV7-8
size: few
CDR3: CASSRRQGARLTGANVLTF
DNA: TGTGCCAGCAGCCGTAGACAGGGGGCGAGGTTGACTGGGGCCAACGTCCTGACTTTC

D: TRBD1
J: TRBJ1-2
V: TRBV30
size: -
CDR3: CAWRQGGTTF
DNA: TGTGCCTGGAGACAGGGGGGAACTACCTTC

D: -
J: TRBJ2-7
V: TRBV20-1
size: many
CDR3: CSAGKSSYEQYF
DNA: TGCAGTGCGGGAAAGAGCTCCTACGAGCAGTACTTC

D: -
J: TRBJ1-1
V: TRBV21-1
size: many
CDR3: CASRRPSGNEAFF
DNA: TGTGCCAGCAGACGTCCGTCAGGGAATGAAGCTTTCTTT

D: TRBD2
J: TRBJ2-3
V: TRBV7-8
size: -
CDR3: CASSLGTSGVDTQYF
DNA: TGTGCCAGCAGCTTGGGGACTAGCGGGGTTGATACGCAGTATTTT

D: TRBD1
J: TRBJ2-1
V: TRBV9
size: -
CDR3: CASSGNRGSSYNEQFF
DNA: TGTGCCAGCAGCGGCAACAGGGGGAGCTCCTACAATGAGCAGTTCTTC

D: -
J: TRBJ2-3
V: TRBV11-2
size: many
CDR3: CASSLDRTITDTQYF
DNA: TGTGCCAGCAGCTTAGATCGTACAATCACAGATACGCAGTATTTT

D: -
J: TRBJ2-7
V: TRBV20-1
size: many
CDR3: CSARTGYEQYF
DNA: TGCAGTGCTCGTACAGGGTACGAGCAGTACTTC

D: -
J: TRBJ2-5
V: TRBV4-2
size: many
CDR3: CASSQAGGTQETQYF
DNA: TGTGCCAGCAGCCAAGCCGGAGGGACCCAAGAGACCCAGTACTTC

D: -
J: TRBJ2-3
V: TRBV6-2/TRBV6-3
size: -
CDR3: CASSRRGPSTDTQYF
DNA: TGTGCCAGCAGTCGACGTGGACCGAGCACAGATACGCAGTATTTT

D: -
J: TRBJ2-3
V: TRBV5-6
size: few
CDR3: CASSFYNGVRSSTDTQYF
DNA: TGTGCCAGCAGCTTTTATAACGGAGTACGCTCTAGCACAGATACGCAGTATTTT

D: -
J: TRBJ2-1
V: TRBV7-9
size: many
CDR3: CASSVDESLLAIAYNEQFF
DNA: TGTGCCAGCAGCGTTGATGAGTCCCTACTAGCAATAGCCTACAATGAGCAGTTCTTC

D: -
J: TRBJ2-7
V: TRBV7-2
size: many
CDR3: CASSFLNEQYF
DNA: TGTGCCAGCAGCTTTCTAAACGAGCAGTACTTC

D: -
J: TRBJ2-1
V: TRBV5-6
size: many
CDR3: CASSAIAGYNEQFF
DNA: TGTGCCAGCAGCGCGATTGCGGGCTACAATGAGCAGTTCTTC

D: -
J: TRBJ1-6
V: TRBV7-2
size: few
CDR3: CASSPLPSHSPLHF
DNA: TGTGCCAGCAGCCCCTTGCCTAGCCATTCACCCCTCCACTTT

D: TRBD1
J: TRBJ1-5
V: TRBV20-1
size: many
CDR3: CSARDTGGSNQPQHF
DNA: TGCAGTGCTAGAGACACAGGGGGAAGCAATCAGCCCCAGCATTTT